The 8 T cell receptor beta chains given below trace back to one sample, sequenced in a study of T cell responses to AZD1222 COVID-19 vaccine. The data were produced by immunoSEQ multiplex PCR, yet TCRdb's version contains in-frame clones alone and is incomplete. The sample includes around 110,000 clones, about 90% of them seen just once. This sample comprised peripheral blood, obtained on day 0 of AZD1222 vaccination. The receptors were gathered from an adult in good health.

This chain joins TRBV4-1 and TRBJ2-1, with 9 bases lining up with TRBD2. Germline V lookup: CDR1 MGHRA, CDR2 YSYEKL. With 1 base clipped from V and 4 bases from J, the junction kept 11 bases outside the gene matches. The CDR3 totals 18 residues. The CDR3 is CASSQGWGLAEPYNEQFF. CDR3 in DNA: TGCGCCAGCAGCCAAGGGTGGGGACTAGCCGAACCTTACAATGAGCAGTTCTTC.

The table lists this clone with a count of one. The rearrangement joins TRBV28 to TRBJ1-5; possible D gene TRBD1, 6 bases. V lost 6 bases, J lost 5 bases, and 11 bases lay in between. Germline V CDR1 and CDR2: MDHEN, SYDVKM. This CDR3 comprises 13 residues. Here the CDR3 reads CASSPRTDQPQHF. In DNA form, the CDR3 reads TGTGCCAGCAGCCCTCGGACAGATCAGCCCCAGCATTTT.

The chain employs TRBV10-3 and TRBJ1-5; TRBD1 aligns across 12 bases. The length of the CDR3 is 16 residues. Germline V CDR1 and CDR2: ENHRY, SYGVKD. Trimming removed 3 bases from V and 6 bases from J; junction bases left unmatched: 6. This CDR3 reads CAISEYRDRGPQPQHF. CDR3 sequence (DNA): TGTGCCATCAGTGAATACCGGGACAGGGGGCCTCAGCCCCAGCATTTT.

The V call is TRBV3-1 (or the pseudogene TRBV3-2), the J call TRBJ2-1; D is ambiguous. Germline values: CDR1 LGHDT, CDR2 YNNKEL (reference sequence). Trimming stripped 0 bases from V and 10 bases from J, with 10 bases between. The CDR3 spans 13 residues. CDR3 nucleotide sequence: TGTGCCAGCAGCCAAGATGTGTTTGGGGAGCAGTTCTTC. Translating gives CASSQDVFGEQFF.

The V and J genes are TRBV29-1 and TRBJ1-1, with D maybe TRBD1 (5 bases). Germline-derived CDR1 and CDR2 are SQVTM and ANQGSEA. Trimming removed 4 bases at V and 0 bases at J, with 9 bases between. The CDR3 extends over 13 amino acids. The CDR3 is CSVAGTMNTEAFF. The CDR3 nucleotides are TGCAGCGTTGCTGGGACCATGAACACTGAAGCTTTCTTT.

J is TRBJ1-2 and V is TRBV2; tentatively, D is TRBD1 (6 bases). The V end lost 2 bases, the J end lost 6 bases, and 13 bases lay between the germline ends. The CDR3 consists of 14 residues. The V gene's germline CDR1 is SNHLY and CDR2 FYNNEI. The CDR3: CASSEHRAGDGYTF. For the CDR3, the DNA is TGTGCCAGCAGTGAACACAGGGCCGGCGATGGCTACACCTTC.

This clone was detected only once. The rearrangement uses TRBV5-4 and TRBJ2-1; D is possibly TRBD2 (7 bases). Germline CDR1 is SGHNT and CDR2 is YYREEE (reference sequence). V was trimmed by 6 bases and J by 8 bases, leaving 18 bases between them. The CDR3 covers 14 residues. For the CDR3, the DNA is TGTGCCAGCACTAGCGGTCAGGGGATGGATGAGCAGTTCTTC. It specifies CASTSGQGMDEQFF.

This clone was found a few times. The rearrangement uses TRBV28 and TRBJ1-5; the match to TRBD1 covers 9 bases. This CDR3 is built from 14 residues. The germline V gene has CDR1 MDHEN and CDR2 SYDVKM. V gave up 6 bases and J gave up 2 bases; unmatched junction bases: 2. Here the CDR3 reads CASRGQGGNQPQHF. The CDR3 DNA reads as TGTGCCAGCAGGGGACAGGGCGGCAATCAGCCCCAGCATTTT.